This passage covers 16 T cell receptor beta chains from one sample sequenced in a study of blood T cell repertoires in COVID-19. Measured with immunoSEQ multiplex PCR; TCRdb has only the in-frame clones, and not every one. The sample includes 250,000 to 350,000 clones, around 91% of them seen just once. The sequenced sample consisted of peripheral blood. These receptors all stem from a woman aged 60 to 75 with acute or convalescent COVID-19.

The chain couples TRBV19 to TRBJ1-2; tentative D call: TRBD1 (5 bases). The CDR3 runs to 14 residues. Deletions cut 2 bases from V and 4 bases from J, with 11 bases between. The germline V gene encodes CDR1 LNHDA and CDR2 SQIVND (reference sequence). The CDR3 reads CASSIIGEGYGYTF. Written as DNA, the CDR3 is TGTGCCAGTAGTATAATAGGGGAAGGCTATGGCTACACCTTC.

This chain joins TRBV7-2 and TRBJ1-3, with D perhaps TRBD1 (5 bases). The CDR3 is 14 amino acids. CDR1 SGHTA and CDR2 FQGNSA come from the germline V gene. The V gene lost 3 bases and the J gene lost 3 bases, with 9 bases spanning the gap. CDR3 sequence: CASSLDIFGNTIYF. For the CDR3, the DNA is TGTGCCAGCAGCTTGGACATCTTTGGAAACACCATATATTTT.

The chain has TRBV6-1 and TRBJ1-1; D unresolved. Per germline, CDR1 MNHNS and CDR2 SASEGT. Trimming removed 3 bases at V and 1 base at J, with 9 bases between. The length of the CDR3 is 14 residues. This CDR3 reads CASSDGFRNTEAFF. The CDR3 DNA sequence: TGTGCCAGCAGTGACGGGTTCCGGAACACTGAAGCTTTCTTT.

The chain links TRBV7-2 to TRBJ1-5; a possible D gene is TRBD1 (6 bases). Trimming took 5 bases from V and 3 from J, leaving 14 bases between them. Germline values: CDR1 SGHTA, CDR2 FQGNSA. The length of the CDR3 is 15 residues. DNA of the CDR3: TGTGCCAGCAGCCCGAGTTCAGGGGTCAATCAGCCCCAGCATTTT. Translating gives CASSPSSGVNQPQHF.

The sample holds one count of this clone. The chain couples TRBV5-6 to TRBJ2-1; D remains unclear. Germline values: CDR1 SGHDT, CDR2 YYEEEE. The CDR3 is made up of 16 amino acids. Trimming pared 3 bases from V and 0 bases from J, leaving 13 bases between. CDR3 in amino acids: CASSSAQQSSYNEQFF. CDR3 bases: TGTGCCAGCAGCTCGGCCCAACAGAGCTCCTACAATGAGCAGTTCTTC.

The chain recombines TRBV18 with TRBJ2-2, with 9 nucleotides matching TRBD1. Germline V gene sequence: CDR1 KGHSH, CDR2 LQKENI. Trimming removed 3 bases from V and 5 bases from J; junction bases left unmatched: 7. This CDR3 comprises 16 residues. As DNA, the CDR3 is TGTGCCAGCTCACCCCGGACAGGGGCAGAAACCGGGGAGCTGTTTTTT. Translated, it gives CASSPRTGAETGELFF.

CDR3 loop: CSVGEFGNTIYF. In DNA, the CDR3 is TGCAGCGTCGGGGAGTTTGGAAACACCATATATTTT. The chain recombines TRBV29-1 with TRBJ1-3, with no clear D. Germline CDR1 and CDR2: SQVTM and ANQGSEA. This CDR3 contains 12 residues. The V and J ends lost 6 bases and 3 bases respectively, with 9 bases between them.

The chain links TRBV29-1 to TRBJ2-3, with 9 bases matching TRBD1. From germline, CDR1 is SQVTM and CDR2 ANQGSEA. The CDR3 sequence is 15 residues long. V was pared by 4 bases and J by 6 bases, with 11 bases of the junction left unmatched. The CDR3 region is CSVVPPTGGADTQYF. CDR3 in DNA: TGCAGCGTTGTGCCCCCGACAGGGGGTGCCGATACGCAGTATTTT.

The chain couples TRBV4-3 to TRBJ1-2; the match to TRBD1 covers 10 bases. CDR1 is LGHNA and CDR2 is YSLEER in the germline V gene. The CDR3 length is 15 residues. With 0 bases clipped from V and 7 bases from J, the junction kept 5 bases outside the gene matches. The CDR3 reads CASSQDGDRGSGYTF. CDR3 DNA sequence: TGCGCCAGCAGCCAAGATGGGGACAGGGGCTCTGGCTACACCTTC.

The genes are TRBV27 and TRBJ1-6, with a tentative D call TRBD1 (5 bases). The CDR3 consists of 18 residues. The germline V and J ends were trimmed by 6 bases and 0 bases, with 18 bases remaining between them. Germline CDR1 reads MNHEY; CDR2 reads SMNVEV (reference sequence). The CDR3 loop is CASSRIPGESSYNSPLHF. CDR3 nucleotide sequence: TGTGCCAGCAGCCGCATTCCGGGGGAAAGCTCCTATAATTCACCCCTCCACTTT.

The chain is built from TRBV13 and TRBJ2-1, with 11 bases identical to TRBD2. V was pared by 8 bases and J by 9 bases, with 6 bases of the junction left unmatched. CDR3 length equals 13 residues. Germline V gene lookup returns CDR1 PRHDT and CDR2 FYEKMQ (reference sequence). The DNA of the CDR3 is TGTGCCAGCTTAAGACTAGCGGGGTCTGAGCAGTTCTTC. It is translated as CASLRLAGSEQFF.

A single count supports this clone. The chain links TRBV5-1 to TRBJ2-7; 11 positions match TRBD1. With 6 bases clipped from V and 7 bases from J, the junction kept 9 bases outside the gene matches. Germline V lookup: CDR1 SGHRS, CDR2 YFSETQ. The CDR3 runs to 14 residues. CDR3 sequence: CASNQGQGAGEQYF. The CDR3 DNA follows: TGCGCCAGCAACCAAGGACAGGGGGCCGGTGAGCAGTACTTC.

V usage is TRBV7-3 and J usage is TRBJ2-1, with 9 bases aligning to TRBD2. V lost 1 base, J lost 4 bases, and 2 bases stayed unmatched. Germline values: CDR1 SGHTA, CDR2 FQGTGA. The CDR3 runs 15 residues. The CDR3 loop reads CASSLIAGVYNEQFF. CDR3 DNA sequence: TGTGCCAGCAGCTTAATAGCGGGAGTGTACAATGAGCAGTTCTTC.

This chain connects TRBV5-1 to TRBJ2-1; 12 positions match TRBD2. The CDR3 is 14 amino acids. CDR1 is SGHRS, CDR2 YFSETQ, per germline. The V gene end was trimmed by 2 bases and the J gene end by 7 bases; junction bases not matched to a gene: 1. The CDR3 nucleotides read TGCGCCAGCAGCTTCGGGACTAGCGGGAATGAGCAGTTCTTC. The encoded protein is CASSFGTSGNEQFF.

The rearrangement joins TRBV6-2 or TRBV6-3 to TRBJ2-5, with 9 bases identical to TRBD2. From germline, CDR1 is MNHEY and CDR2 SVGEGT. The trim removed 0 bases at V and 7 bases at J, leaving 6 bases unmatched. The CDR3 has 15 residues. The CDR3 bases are TGTGCCAGCAGTTACTCGGTAGCGGGGGCTGGGACCCAGTACTTC. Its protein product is CASSYSVAGAGTQYF.

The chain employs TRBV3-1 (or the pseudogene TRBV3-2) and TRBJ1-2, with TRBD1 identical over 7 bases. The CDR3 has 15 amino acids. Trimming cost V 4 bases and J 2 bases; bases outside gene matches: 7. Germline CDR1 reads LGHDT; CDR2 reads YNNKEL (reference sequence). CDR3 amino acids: CASSPTGVGNYGYTF. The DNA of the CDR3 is TGTGCCAGCAGCCCCACAGGGGTCGGCAACTATGGCTACACCTTC.